Below, 25 T cell receptor beta chains from the same sample are listed, as sequenced in a study of blood T cell repertoires in COVID-19. Only in-frame clones appear in the TCRdb table, and some are missing; sequencing was by immunoSEQ multiplex PCR. The sample includes some 90,000 clones, 65% to 90% of them seen just once. Sequenced input: peripheral blood. All receptors come from an elderly woman with acute or convalescent COVID-19.

The chain employs TRBV6-5 and TRBJ1-1, with D tentatively TRBD1 (6 bases). Germline assignment: CDR1 MNHEY and CDR2 SVGAGI. The CDR3 sequence is 15 residues long. Trimming took off 6 bases at V and 1 base at J, with 15 bases between the two ends. The CDR3 sequence is CASRPQLGGNTEAFF. In DNA form, the CDR3 reads TGTGCCAGCAGGCCTCAACTAGGGGGGAACACTGAAGCTTTCTTT.

The V call is TRBV6-6, the J call TRBJ2-3; perhaps TRBD2 as D (6 bases). Trimming left V 4 bases short and J 1 base short, with 9 bases between. The CDR3 spans 14 residues. Germline V gives CDR1 MNHNY, CDR2 SVGAGI (reference sequence). DNA for the CDR3: TGTGCCAGCAGTTGGGCTAGCGGCACAGATACGCAGTATTTT. Protein sequence: CASSWASGTDTQYF.

CDR3 in amino acids: CAGNRDSSGNTIYF. CDR3 sequence (DNA): TGTGCCGGAAACAGAGATTCTTCTGGAAACACCATATATTTT. V and J are TRBV7-9 and TRBJ1-3, with no clear D. The CDR3 length is 14 residues. V lost 11 bases to trimming and J lost 1 base, with 15 bases between them. Germline V gene lookup returns CDR1 SEHNR and CDR2 FQNEAQ (reference sequence).

V and J are TRBV5-1 and TRBJ2-2; weak D call: TRBD1 (5 bases). The CDR3 is made up of 15 amino acids. Trimming stripped 4 bases from V and 4 bases from J, with 14 bases between. From germline, CDR1 is SGHRS and CDR2 YFSETQ. In DNA form, the CDR3 reads TGCGCCAGCAGCGGGGCAGGGCTTACCACCGGGGAGCTGTTTTTT. Translating it yields CASSGAGLTTGELFF.

The J gene is TRBJ2-7, the V gene TRBV27, with 13 bases identical to TRBD2. V lost 6 bases and J lost 4; bases outside the gene matches: 6. The CDR3 is made up of 15 amino acids. CDR1 and CDR2 (germline): MNHEY, SMNVEV (reference sequence). The DNA of the CDR3 is TGTGCCAGCAGAAAAACTAGCGGGGGGGCGTACGAGCAGTACTTC. This sequence encodes CASRKTSGGAYEQYF.

The chain uses TRBV24-1 and TRBJ2-3, with D tentatively TRBD2 (6 bases). The CDR3 has 13 residues. V lost 8 bases and J lost 4, with 12 bases in between. The germline V gene has CDR1 KGHDR and CDR2 SFDVKD. CDR3: CATMTSSADTQYF. Here the CDR3 DNA reads TGTGCCACCATGACTAGTTCGGCAGATACGCAGTATTTT.

The chain links TRBV29-1 to TRBJ1-2, with 7 bases aligning to TRBD1. The germline V gene has CDR1 SQVTM and CDR2 ANQGSEA. The CDR3 extends over 12 amino acids. Germline trimming cut 3 bases from V and 4 bases from J; bases unmatched to any gene: 2. The CDR3 nucleotides read TGCAGCGTTGACCAGGGGGGCTATGGCTACACCTTC. Translated: CSVDQGGYGYTF. The variable domain in full, completed from reference TRBV29-1 and TRBJ1-2, reads SAVISQKPSRDICQRGTSLTIQCQVDSQVTMMFWYRQQPGQSLTLIATANQGSEATYESGFVIDKFPISRPNLTFSTLTVSNMSPEDSSIYLCSVDQGGYGYTFGSGTRLTVV.

This clone has a handful of counts. V and J are TRBV30 and TRBJ1-6, with TRBD1 matching over 9 bases. In germline, CDR1 is GTSNPN, CDR2 SVGIG (reference sequence). The junction had 3 bases not matched to a gene; V was cut back by 0 bases and J by 6 bases. The CDR3 runs 15 residues. The chain's CDR3 is CAWSVDRGFNSPLHF. DNA of the CDR3: TGTGCCTGGAGTGTCGACAGGGGGTTTAATTCACCCCTCCACTTT.

The chain employs TRBV5-1 and TRBJ1-6; D not resolved. The V gene's germline CDR1 is SGHRS and CDR2 YFSETQ. V lost 3 bases and J lost 10, with 17 bases in between. This CDR3 comprises 15 residues. The CDR3 reads CASSSDTGNGSPLHF. CDR3 sequence (DNA): TGCGCCAGCAGCTCGGATACGGGGAACGGGTCACCCCTCCACTTT.

The chain employs TRBV4-2 and TRBJ2-7; 8 bases are shared with TRBD2. V lost 5 bases and J lost 1; bases outside the gene matches: 4. The CDR3 has 14 amino acids. Germline CDR1 reads LGHNA; CDR2 reads YNFKEQ. The CDR3 reads CASSAGGSSYEQYF. CDR3 DNA sequence: TGTGCCAGCAGCGCGGGGGGCTCTTCCTACGAGCAGTACTTC.

DNA for the CDR3: TGCGCCAGCAGCTTGTTGGGGGGGAAAGGCGAGACCCAGTACTTC. Protein sequence: CASSLLGGKGETQYF. This sequence joins TRBV5-1 and TRBJ2-5; 7 nucleotides agree with TRBD2. CDR1 SGHRS and CDR2 YFSETQ come from the germline V gene. This CDR3 contains 15 residues. The trim removed 1 base at V and 5 bases at J, leaving 8 bases unmatched. Together with reference TRBV5-1 and TRBJ2-5, the CDR3 gives the full variable domain: KAGVTQTPRYLIKTRGQQVTLSCSPISGHRSVSWYQQTPGQGLQFLFEYFSETQRNKGNFPGRFSGRQFSNSRSEMNVSTLELGDSALYLCASSLLGGKGETQYFGPGTRLLVL.

The chain carries TRBV6-5 and TRBJ2-3, with 11 nucleotides matching TRBD2. The CDR3 runs to 16 residues. In germline, CDR1 is MNHEY, CDR2 SVGAGI. Trimming at V came to 1 base and at J to 3 bases, leaving 3 bases not matched to a gene. CDR3 residues: CASSYLAGGMTDTQYF. DNA of the CDR3: TGTGCCAGCAGTTACTTAGCGGGGGGGATGACAGATACGCAGTATTTT.

The V call is TRBV2, the J call TRBJ2-3; D gene ambiguous. The V end was cut by 7 bases, the J end by 1 base, with 6 bases between. CDR1 and CDR2 (germline): SNHLY, FYNNEI. CDR3 length: 12 residues. CDR3 DNA: TGTGCCAGCAACTTGGGCACAGATACGCAGTATTTT. It encodes CASNLGTDTQYF.

This clone was picked up one time. The chain links TRBV7-9 to TRBJ1-3; TRBD1 matches at 9 bases. After removal of 0 bases from V and 0 bases from J, the junction contained 0 bases not matched to a gene. The CDR3 extends over 16 amino acids. Looked up from germline, CDR1 is SEHNR and CDR2 is FQNEAQ (reference sequence). In DNA, the CDR3 is TGTGCCAGCAGCTTAGCGACAGGGGGCTCTGGAAACACCATATATTTT. It encodes CASSLATGGSGNTIYF. Together with reference TRBV7-9 and TRBJ1-3, the CDR3 gives the full variable domain: DTGVSQNPRHKITKRGQNVTFRCDPISEHNRLYWYRQTLGQGPEFLTYFQNEAQLEKSRLLSDRFSAERPKGSFSTLEIQRTEQGDSAMYLCASSLATGGSGNTIYFGEGSWLTVV.

Concerning this clone: Because the CDR3's place on the DNA is in doubt, the DNA is left out and the CDR3 is given as listed by TCRdb. CDR3 in amino acids: CASSFGPGDIQYF. J is TRBJ2-4 and V is TRBV5-1; TRBD1 was called by the table and not checked on the DNA. The CDR3 region is 13 residues in length, termini included. CDR1 and CDR2 from the germline V gene are SGHRS and YFSETQ.

The chain links TRBV11-2 to TRBJ1-2; weak D call: TRBD1 (5 bases). This CDR3 region has 12 residues. Germline values: CDR1 SGHAT, CDR2 FQNNGV. The V end was cut by 5 bases, the J end by 9 bases, with 13 bases between. In nucleotides, the CDR3 is TGTGCCAGCAGCCGGCAATGGGGCCGCTACACCTTC. It codes for CASSRQWGRYTF.

The genes are TRBV10-3 and TRBJ2-7, with 7 bases that match TRBD1. Germline CDR1 reads ENHRY; CDR2 reads SYGVKD. This CDR3 is 14 amino acids long. V shed 5 bases and J 3 bases; nucleotides not matched to a gene: 7. This chain's CDR3 is CAISKQGIHYEQYF. As DNA, the CDR3 is TGTGCCATCAGTAAACAGGGGATCCACTACGAGCAGTACTTC.

The chain recombines TRBV5-1 with TRBJ2-1; maybe TRBD1 (6 bases). The germline V and J ends were trimmed by 2 bases and 8 bases, with 11 bases remaining between them. CDR3 size: 13 residues. Germline CDR1 SGHRS, CDR2 YFSETQ. CDR3 nucleotide sequence: TGCGCCAGCAGCTTTGGGACAAGGGATGAGCAGTTCTTC. The encoded protein is CASSFGTRDEQFF.

This chain links TRBV5-6 with TRBJ2-1; 7 bases are a match to TRBD1. J was trimmed by 2 bases and V by 1 base; bases with no gene match: 3. The CDR3 length is 15 residues. Germline CDR1 is SGHDT and CDR2 is YYEEEE. In DNA, the CDR3 is TGTGCCAGCAGCTTGCCGACAGGGACCTACAATGAGCAGTTCTTC. Amino acid sequence: CASSLPTGTYNEQFF.

The chain recombines TRBV25-1 with TRBJ1-2; TRBD1 agrees at 7 bases. J lost 14 bases, V lost 2 bases, and 14 bases had no gene match. This CDR3 comprises 14 residues. CDR1 MGHDK and CDR2 SYGVNS come from the germline V gene. The CDR3 here is CASSEPGQRIVLTF. CDR3 in DNA: TGTGCCAGCAGTGAACCGGGACAGCGTATTGTGTTAACCTTC.

V and J are TRBV2 and TRBJ2-5, with 8 bases matching TRBD1. The CDR3 covers 15 residues. J gave up 1 base and V 5 bases, and 6 bases lay outside the gene matches. Germline V gives CDR1 SNHLY, CDR2 FYNNEI. The CDR3 loop is CASSRQGSSQETQYF. In nucleotides, the CDR3 is TGTGCCAGCAGTAGACAGGGGTCAAGCCAAGAGACCCAGTACTTC.

The chain carries TRBV6-5 and TRBJ1-5, with 7 bases fitting TRBD1. This CDR3 is built from 16 residues. Trimming at V came to 4 bases and at J to 2 bases, leaving 8 bases not matched to a gene. Germline assignment: CDR1 MNHEY and CDR2 SVGAGI. In nucleotides, the CDR3 is TGTGCCAGCAGTTCACAGGGGTATTTAGGCAATCAGCCCCAGCATTTT. Translation gives CASSSQGYLGNQPQHF.

The chain combines TRBV7-8 with TRBJ2-7; the match to TRBD1 covers 7 bases. Germline CDR1 is SGHVS and CDR2 is FQNEAQ. The CDR3 runs to 13 residues. J lost 3 bases, V lost 5 bases, and 4 bases had no gene match. The CDR3: CASSQRTGYEQYF. In DNA, the CDR3 is TGTGCCAGCAGCCAGAGGACAGGCTACGAGCAGTACTTC.

The chain uses TRBV9 and TRBJ1-3, with D possibly TRBD1 on 6 matching bases. The CDR3 has 15 amino acids. Germline assignment: CDR1 SGDLS and CDR2 YYNGEE. The ends were cut back, 0 bases at V and 2 bases at J, with 9 bases in the middle. This CDR3 reads CASSVETGTGNTIYF. CDR3 nucleotide sequence: TGTGCCAGCAGCGTAGAAACAGGGACTGGAAACACCATATATTTT. Together with reference TRBV9 and TRBJ1-3, the CDR3 gives the full variable domain: DSGVTQTPKHLITATGQRVTLRCSPRSGDLSVYWYQQSLDQGLQFLIQYYNGEERAKGNILERFSAQQFPDLHSELNLSSLELGDSALYFCASSVETGTGNTIYFGEGSWLTVV.

The J gene is TRBJ2-2, the V gene TRBV4-1, with D possibly being TRBD1 (6 bases). The CDR3 runs 14 residues. CDR1 and CDR2 from the germline V gene are MGHRA and YSYEKL. V was pared by 4 bases and J by 4 bases, with 10 bases between. Here the CDR3 reads CASSLEQGTGELFF. The CDR3 DNA is TGCGCCAGCAGCCTGGAACAGGGCACCGGGGAGCTGTTTTTT.